This T cell receptor beta chain was sequenced in a study of cytomegalovirus exposure and HLA in healthy donors. About the research overall: Tens of millions of unique TCRs, all from HLA-typed donors, were included in an early release of the data. Points from the study as a whole: The listing of roughly 160 TCR beta chains classed them as cytomegalovirus-associated. A later analysis reported that several of the most significant clusters appeared to be linked to common viral pathogens, among them Epstein-Barr virus. Later on, analysis showed that most CMV-associated TCR beta chains appeared to be HLA-restricted.

The CDR3 is 14 residues long. Germline V CDR1 and CDR2: MNHEY, SVGAGI. J was trimmed by 4 bases and V by 5 bases; bases with no gene match: 1. As regards this clone: Its antigen is currently unknown.

The PCR used 60 Vbeta and 13 Jbeta primers. This table comes from immunoSEQ multiplex PCR, and its TCRdb copy is limited to in-frame clones, with some not included. The sample yields around 150,000 clones, around four fifths seen once. This TCR was recovered from a female donor in good health and CMV-seronegative. Sequences were obtained from PBMCs. The chain joins TRBV6-5 to TRBJ2-2; 10 nucleotides match TRBD2. CDR3 amino acids: CASSIAGGTGELFF. Here the CDR3 DNA reads TGTGCCAGCAGTATAGCGGGGGGCACCGGGGAGCTGTTTTTT.